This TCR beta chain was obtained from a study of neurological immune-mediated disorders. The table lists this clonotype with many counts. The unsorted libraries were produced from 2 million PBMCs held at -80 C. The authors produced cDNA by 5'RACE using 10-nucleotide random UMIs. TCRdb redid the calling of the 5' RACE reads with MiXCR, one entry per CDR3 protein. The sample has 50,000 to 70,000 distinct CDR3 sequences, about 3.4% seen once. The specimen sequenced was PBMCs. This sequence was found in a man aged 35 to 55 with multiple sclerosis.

The DNA for the CDR3 is TGTGCCAGCAGCCCAACTCGTCTGGGGGGAACCTACAATGAGCAGTTCTTC. This sequence encodes CASSPTRLGGTYNEQFF. This chain connects TRBV11-2 to TRBJ2-1; weak D call: TRBD2 (6 bases). The CDR3 totals 17 residues. CDR1 and CDR2 from the germline V gene are SGHAT and FQNNGV. V lost 5 bases and J 2 bases, leaving 19 bases between the germline ends.